This entry lists 10 T cell receptor beta chains sequenced from one sample in a study of T-cell memory formation after mild COVID-19. In TCRdb, the 5' RACE reads were re-called with MiXCR into one record per CDR3 protein. In the table there are around 250,000 distinct CDR3 sequences, 16% of which are singletons. The sample was PBMCs or a T cell subset sorted from them (not recorded which). The receptors stem from a man younger than 35 who had mild COVID-19 (a few samples of this study predate the infection). Cell type and time point are not known.

This clonotype was seen ten or more times. The V and J genes are TRBV7-2 and TRBJ2-1, with TRBD2 matching 7 bases. The CDR3 is made up of 14 amino acids. V trimming: 1 base; J trimming: 9 bases; junction bases outside the gene matches: 6. Germline values: CDR1 SGHTA, CDR2 FQGNSA. The CDR3 sequence is CASSLGGGLVEQFF. The CDR3 nucleotides are TGTGCCAGCAGCTTAGGCGGGGGTCTTGTTGAGCAGTTCTTC.

In its sample, this clonotype was seen many times. This chain joins TRBV6-5 and TRBJ2-5; no definite D call. The CDR3 is 15 amino acids. V was cut by 1 base and J by 5 bases, with 14 bases left in between. Germline CDR1 MNHEY, CDR2 SVGAGI. As DNA, the CDR3 is TGTGCCAGCAGTTACTTGGGTCCCATACGGGAGACCCAGTACTTC. Translating it yields CASSYLGPIRETQYF.

The chain employs TRBV18 and TRBJ2-1; weak D call: TRBD1 (6 bases). With 2 bases removed from V and 6 bases from J, the gap between germline ends came to 17 bases. The CDR3 totals 16 residues. Germline assignment: CDR1 KGHSH and CDR2 LQKENI. The CDR3 loop reads CASSPVQGAVVNEQFF. CDR3 in DNA: TGTGCCAGCTCACCAGTACAGGGAGCGGTGGTCAATGAGCAGTTCTTC.

This clonotype has more than one count but fewer than ten. The chain uses TRBV4-3 and TRBJ1-1; D ambiguous. Germline V gives CDR1 LGHNA, CDR2 YSLEER. V was clipped by 0 bases and J by 4 bases, with 12 bases between them. CDR3 size: 15 residues. CDR3 sequence: CASSQDWGWGTEAFF. As DNA, the CDR3 is TGCGCCAGCAGCCAAGATTGGGGTTGGGGCACTGAAGCTTTCTTT.

On this clonotype: One junction end disagrees with the germline gene, perhaps due to a read error. The CDR3 sequence is CASSPSQQPNHGYTF. The DNA of the CDR3 is TGTGCCAGCTCACCAAGCCAGCAACCTAACCATGGCTACACCTTC. The chain has TRBV18 and TRBJ1-2; D remains ambiguous. The V gene's germline CDR1 is KGHSH and CDR2 LQKENI. CDR3 length: 15 residues.

The V gene is TRBV5-1, the J gene TRBJ2-7; a possible D gene is TRBD2 (5 bases). This CDR3 has 14 residues. Trimming pared 0 bases from V and 7 bases from J, leaving 14 bases between. Germline CDR1 and CDR2: SGHRS and YFSETQ. Here the CDR3 DNA reads TGCGCCAGCAGCTTGGCCCCTAGCAGTCGAGAGCAGTACTTC. Amino acids: CASSLAPSSREQYF. The full variable domain, in which reference TRBV5-1 and TRBJ2-7 provide the parts outside the CDR3, is KAGVTQTPRYLIKTRGQQVTLSCSPISGHRSVSWYQQTPGQGLQFLFEYFSETQRNKGNFPGRFSGRQFSNSRSEMNVSTLELGDSALYLCASSLAPSSREQYFGPGTRLTVT.

V is TRBV12-3 or TRBV12-4 and J is TRBJ1-5, with 9 bases identical to TRBD1. V gave up 3 bases and J gave up 2 bases; unmatched junction bases: 2. CDR3 length: 15 residues. The CDR3 bases are TGTGCCAGCAGTTTCTGGACAGGGGGCAATCAGCCCCAGCATTTT. Protein: CASSFWTGGNQPQHF.

The chain carries TRBV6-5 and TRBJ1-5, with D unclear. The germline CDR1 and CDR2 sequences are MNHEY and SVGAGI. The CDR3 consists of 15 residues. V was shortened by 2 bases and J by 2 bases, with 10 bases between the two germline ends. CDR3 amino acids: CASSYRLDGNQPQHF. CDR3 nucleotides: TGTGCCAGCAGTTACCGGCTGGATGGCAATCAGCCCCAGCATTTT.

There are a few counts of this clonotype. The chain couples TRBV11-2 to TRBJ2-2; a weak D match, TRBD1 (5 bases). This CDR3 is built from 13 residues. V was trimmed by 1 base and J by 6 bases, leaving 6 bases between them. The V gene's germline CDR1 is SGHAT and CDR2 FQNNGV. CDR3 sequence (DNA): TGTGCCAGCAGCTTAGGACAGTCCGGGGAGCTGTTTTTT. Its translation: CASSLGQSGELFF.

This clonotype was detected only a few times. At one of its ends the junction is not consistent with the germline gene, which may arise from a read error. The chain carries TRBV5-6 and TRBJ2-2; D perhaps matches TRBD1 (6 bases). Germline loops: CDR1 SGHDT, CDR2 YYEEEE. The CDR3 has 15 amino acids. CDR3 sequence: CASSLGAVTTGELFF. The CDR3 nucleotides read TGTGCCAGCAGTTTGGGGGCGGTAACCACCGGGGAGCTGTTTTTT.